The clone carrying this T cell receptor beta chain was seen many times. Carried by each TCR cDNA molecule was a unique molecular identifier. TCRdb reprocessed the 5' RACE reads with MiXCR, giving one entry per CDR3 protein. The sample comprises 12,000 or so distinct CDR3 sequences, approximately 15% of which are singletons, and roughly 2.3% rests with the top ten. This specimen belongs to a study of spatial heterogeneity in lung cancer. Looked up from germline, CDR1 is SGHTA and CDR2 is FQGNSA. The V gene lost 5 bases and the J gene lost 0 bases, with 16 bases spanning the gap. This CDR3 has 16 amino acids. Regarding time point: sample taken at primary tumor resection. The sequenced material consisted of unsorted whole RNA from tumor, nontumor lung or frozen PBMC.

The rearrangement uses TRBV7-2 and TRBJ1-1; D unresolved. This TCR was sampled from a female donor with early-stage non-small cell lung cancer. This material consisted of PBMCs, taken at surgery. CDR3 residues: CASSLFVGNLNTEAFF. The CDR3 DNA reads TGTGCCAGCAGCCTGTTTGTGGGGAACCTGAACACTGAAGCTTTCTTT.